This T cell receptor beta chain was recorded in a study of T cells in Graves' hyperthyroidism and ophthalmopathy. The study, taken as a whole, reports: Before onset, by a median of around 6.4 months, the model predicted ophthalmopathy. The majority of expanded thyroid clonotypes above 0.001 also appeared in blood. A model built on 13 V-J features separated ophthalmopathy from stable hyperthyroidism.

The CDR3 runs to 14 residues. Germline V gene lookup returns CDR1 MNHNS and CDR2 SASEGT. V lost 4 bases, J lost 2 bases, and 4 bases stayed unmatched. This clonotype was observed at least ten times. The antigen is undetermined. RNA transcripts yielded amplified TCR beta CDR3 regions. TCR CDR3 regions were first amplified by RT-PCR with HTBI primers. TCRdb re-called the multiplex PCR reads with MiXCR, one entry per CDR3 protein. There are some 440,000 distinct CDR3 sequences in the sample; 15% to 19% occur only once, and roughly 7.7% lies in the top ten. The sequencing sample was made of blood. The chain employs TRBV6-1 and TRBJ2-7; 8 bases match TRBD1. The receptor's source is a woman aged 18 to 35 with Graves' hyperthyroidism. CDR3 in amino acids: CASSAGQGTYEQYF. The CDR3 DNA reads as TGTGCCAGCAGTGCCGGACAGGGAACCTACGAGCAGTACTTC.